One and the same sample provided the 26 T cell receptor beta chains below, sequenced in a study of T cells in localized non-small cell lung cancer (dated by TCRdb to 2018 to 2020). The protocol used for the library was the immunoSEQ multiplex PCR assay. TCRdb took this table from immuneACCESS and kept in-frame rearrangements with V and J called. Such tables lack part of the clones; where checked against another copy, unresolved V genes explain under half of the gap, and the rest is unexplained. This sample holds some 24,000 clones; 75% to 90% were observed only once. The top ten hold approximately 6.3% of the sample. Specimen: peripheral blood, collected before any cancer treatment. The receptors stem from an older male donor with stage II squamous cell lung carcinoma.

This chain connects TRBV29-1 to TRBJ2-1, with D possibly TRBD1 on 5 matching bases. The CDR3 loop spans 13 amino acids. Trimming shortened V by 2 bases and J by 9 bases, and 14 bases separated the two germline ends. From germline, CDR1 is SQVTM and CDR2 ANQGSEA. The CDR3 is CSVEPRAEAEQFF. In DNA form, the CDR3 reads TGCAGCGTTGAACCCAGGGCCGAGGCTGAGCAGTTCTTC.

V and J are TRBV7-9 and TRBJ2-7; the match to TRBD1 covers 11 bases. Germline loops: CDR1 SEHNR, CDR2 FQNEAQ (reference sequence). Trimming took 4 bases from V and 3 from J; bases not matched to a gene: 5. The CDR3 loop spans 15 amino acids. CDR3: CASSSDRGLVYEQYF. Here the CDR3 DNA reads TGTGCCAGCAGCTCGGACAGGGGGCTTGTCTACGAGCAGTACTTC.

The chain joins TRBV7-2 to TRBJ2-2, with no clear D. From germline, CDR1 is SGHTA and CDR2 FQGNSA. CDR3 length equals 13 residues. V was cut by 1 base and J by 5 bases, with 5 bases left in between. CDR3 protein: CASSLVTTGELFF. The CDR3, as DNA: TGTGCCAGCAGCTTAGTAACGACCGGGGAGCTGTTTTTT.

The chain combines TRBV18 with TRBJ1-1; D unclear. The CDR3 covers 13 residues. V lost 2 bases and J lost 3, with 7 bases in between. The germline V gene encodes CDR1 KGHSH and CDR2 LQKENI. Here the CDR3 DNA reads TGTGCCAGCTCACCAAGCATGGACACTGAAGCTTTCTTT. This gives the protein CASSPSMDTEAFF.

The chain has TRBV6-5 and TRBJ2-1; 9 bases map to TRBD2. The V gene's germline CDR1 is MNHEY and CDR2 SVGAGI. The CDR3 contains 15 residues. Trimming cost V 2 bases and J 10 bases; bases outside gene matches: 9. CDR3: CASSYRIAGDPEQFF. DNA for the CDR3: TGTGCCAGCAGTTACAGAATAGCGGGAGACCCAGAGCAGTTCTTC.

The CDR3 sequence: CASSLIGTVVSNEKLFF. The CDR3 DNA sequence: TGTGCCAGCAGCTTGATTGGGACCGTAGTCTCTAATGAAAAACTGTTTTTT. The chain combines TRBV5-6 with TRBJ1-4; possibly TRBD1 for D (5 bases). Deletions cut 1 base from V and 3 bases from J, with 16 bases between. The germline CDR1 and CDR2 sequences are SGHDT and YYEEEE. There are 17 residues in the CDR3.

The rearrangement uses TRBV19 and TRBJ1-1; the D gene is possibly TRBD1 (5 bases). This CDR3 is 14 amino acids long. V lost 3 bases and J 2 bases, leaving 10 bases between the germline ends. CDR1 is LNHDA and CDR2 is SQIVND in the germline V gene (reference sequence). Written as DNA, the CDR3 is TGTGCCAGTAGTATCGACAGTTTAAACACTGAAGCTTTCTTT. Translating it yields CASSIDSLNTEAFF.

V gene TRBV4-2 combines with J gene TRBJ1-5; 9 bases align to TRBD1. The V gene's germline CDR1 is LGHNA and CDR2 YNFKEQ. This CDR3 is built from 14 residues. Unmatched junction bases numbered 5, after V lost 4 bases and J lost 7 bases. CDR3 amino acids: CASSPDRGEQPQHF. Here the CDR3 DNA reads TGTGCCAGCAGCCCGGACAGGGGAGAGCAGCCCCAGCATTTT.

This sequence joins TRBV5-6 and TRBJ1-4, with TRBD1 matching over 10 bases. Germline CDR1 and CDR2: SGHDT and YYEEEE. Unmatched junction bases numbered 2, after V lost 2 bases and J lost 10 bases. The CDR3 runs to 13 residues. The CDR3 spells CASSFGQGGKLFF. In nucleotides, the CDR3 is TGTGCCAGCAGCTTTGGACAGGGGGGAAAACTGTTTTTT.

The chain has TRBV5-6 and TRBJ2-4; possibly TRBD1 for D (7 bases). Germline V gives CDR1 SGHDT, CDR2 YYEEEE. V was cut by 5 bases and J by 8 bases, with 17 bases left in between. This CDR3 comprises 14 residues. The CDR3 spells CASSLDRRGDIQYF. Written as DNA, the CDR3 is TGTGCCAGCAGTCTGGACAGGCGGGGAGACATTCAGTACTTC.

The chain employs TRBV18 and TRBJ2-5, with D hard to call. Trimming left V 3 bases short and J 4 bases short, with 6 bases between. CDR1 KGHSH and CDR2 LQKENI come from the germline V gene. This CDR3 is built from 12 residues. The CDR3 protein is CASSPLGETQYF. The CDR3 nucleotides are TGTGCCAGCTCACCCCTCGGAGAGACCCAGTACTTC.

J is TRBJ2-3 and V is TRBV7-1; 10 nucleotides match TRBD2. TRBV7-1 is noted as an ORF with a role that remains uncertain. The CDR3 is 14 amino acids. V lost 4 bases to trimming and J lost 4 bases; unmatched junction nucleotides: 2. The CDR3 nucleotides read TGTGCCAGCAGCTTGGGACTAGCGTCAGATACGCAGTATTTT. Amino acid sequence: CASSLGLASDTQYF.

This chain links TRBV19 with TRBJ1-1; D is undetermined. Germline CDR1 is LNHDA and CDR2 is SQIVND (reference sequence). Trimming took 0 bases from V and 8 from J, leaving 10 bases between them. The CDR3 extends over 13 amino acids. The CDR3 sequence: CASSIEGRGEAFF. The CDR3 nucleotides are TGTGCCAGTAGTATAGAAGGGAGAGGCGAAGCTTTCTTT.

The V call is TRBV7-9, the J call TRBJ2-5; D is undetermined. V gave up 1 base and J gave up 3 bases, with 9 bases separating them. Germline CDR1 reads SEHNR; CDR2 reads FQNEAQ (reference sequence). The CDR3 runs to 14 residues. The CDR3 DNA follows: TGTGCCAGCAGCTTAGGGAACAGTGAAGAGACCCAGTACTTC. It codes for CASSLGNSEETQYF.

This clone was recorded only once. The chain has TRBV5-4 and TRBJ1-6; no reliable D call. The V end lost 2 bases, the J end lost 7 bases, and 4 bases lay between the germline ends. The CDR3 consists of 12 residues. Germline CDR1 is SGHNT and CDR2 is YYREEE (reference sequence). CDR3 nucleotides: TGTGCCAGCAGCTTTCCCAATTCACCCCTCCACTTT. As protein: CASSFPNSPLHF.

The chain employs TRBV9 and TRBJ1-1, with TRBD1 as a possible D gene (5 bases). The ends were cut back, 0 bases at V and 0 bases at J, with 6 bases in the middle. Germline V gene sequence: CDR1 SGDLS, CDR2 YYNGEE. CDR3 size: 14 residues. CDR3 amino acids: CASSVGGVNTEAFF. The CDR3, as DNA: TGTGCCAGCAGCGTAGGAGGGGTGAACACTGAAGCTTTCTTT.

The rearrangement uses TRBV15 and TRBJ2-1, with a possible D match to TRBD1 (6 bases). Germline V CDR1 and CDR2: LNHNV, YYDKDF (reference sequence). V dropped 4 bases and J dropped 14 bases, with 18 bases sitting between them. The CDR3 runs to 13 residues. This CDR3 reads CATSIGSQGKEFF. CDR3 bases: TGTGCCACCAGCATAGGCTCACAGGGTAAGGAGTTCTTC.

The chain is built from TRBV19 and TRBJ1-3; D is undetermined. The CDR3 consists of 15 residues. Germline loops: CDR1 LNHDA, CDR2 SQIVND (reference sequence). V lost 4 bases, J lost 0 bases, and 10 bases lay in between. This CDR3 is CASSTTVSSGNTIYF. CDR3 DNA: TGTGCCAGTAGTACTACAGTCAGCTCTGGAAACACCATATATTTT.

This sequence joins TRBV5-8 and TRBJ2-3, with D possibly being TRBD2 (5 bases). Deletions cut 4 bases from V and 4 bases from J, with 16 bases between. This CDR3 has 15 residues. Germline CDR1 and CDR2: SGHTS and YDEGEE. CDR3 sequence: CASSRALNGADTQYF. In DNA form, the CDR3 reads TGTGCCAGCAGCCGGGCCCTGAACGGGGCAGATACGCAGTATTTT.

J is TRBJ1-2 and V is TRBV2; TRBD1 might be the D (6 bases). The CDR3 has 14 amino acids. Deletions cut 5 bases from V and 8 bases from J, with 18 bases between. Germline values: CDR1 SNHLY, CDR2 FYNNEI. Here the CDR3 reads CASSSAGGRDGYTF. In DNA form, the CDR3 reads TGTGCCAGCAGTAGTGCCGGGGGCAGGGACGGCTACACCTTC.

The chain joins TRBV18 to TRBJ1-2; the match to TRBD1 covers 9 bases. This CDR3 comprises 16 residues. V trimming: 0 bases; J trimming: 6 bases; junction bases outside the gene matches: 8. Germline CDR1 is KGHSH and CDR2 is LQKENI. CDR3 DNA: TGTGCCAGCTCACCACCCCGGGGACAGGGACCGCATGGCTACACCTTC. It encodes CASSPPRGQGPHGYTF.

The chain carries TRBV4-3 and TRBJ2-7, with 8 bases lining up with TRBD1. J gave up 4 bases and V 0 bases, and 8 bases lay outside the gene matches. Germline V gene sequence: CDR1 LGHNA, CDR2 YSLEER. This CDR3 is built from 16 residues. The CDR3 loop is CASSQDAAGQGYEQYF. The CDR3 coding sequence is TGCGCCAGCAGCCAAGATGCCGCCGGACAGGGATACGAGCAGTACTTC.

About this clone: The sample has other DNA sequences that encode this CDR3 too. This sequence joins TRBV7-2 and TRBJ2-5; tentatively, D is TRBD2 (7 bases). Germline V gene lookup returns CDR1 SGHTA and CDR2 FQGNSA. The V end was cut by 2 bases, the J end by 5 bases, with 15 bases between. The length of the CDR3 is 15 residues. The CDR3: CASSLFGGGGETQYF. The CDR3 coding sequence is TGTGCCAGCAGCTTATTCGGGGGAGGGGGGGAGACCCAGTACTTC. The variable domain in full, with the rest retrieved from reference TRBV7-2 and TRBJ2-5, is GAGVSQSPSNKVTEKGKDVELRCDPISGHTALYWYRQSLGQGLEFLIYFQGNSAPDKSGLPSDRFSAERTGGSVSTLTIQRTQQEDSAVYLCASSLFGGGGETQYFGPGTRLLVL.

This chain connects TRBV27 to TRBJ1-2; weak D call: TRBD1 (5 bases). The CDR3 loop spans 13 amino acids. The ends were cut back, 3 bases at V and 8 bases at J, with 13 bases in the middle. CDR1 is MNHEY and CDR2 is SMNVEV in the germline V gene (reference sequence). The CDR3 loop is CASSFGADGGYTF. CDR3 nucleotides: TGTGCCAGCAGTTTTGGGGCAGACGGCGGCTACACCTTC.

The rearrangement joins TRBV7-9 to TRBJ2-3, with 7 bases that match TRBD1. CDR1 and CDR2 from the germline V gene are SEHNR and FQNEAQ (reference sequence). The V segment lost 5 bases and the J segment 2 bases; nucleotides outside the gene matches: 10. The CDR3 runs to 16 residues. In nucleotides, the CDR3 is TGTGCCAGCAGCACGCAGACAGGGTTGAACACAGATACGCAGTATTTT. Amino acids: CASSTQTGLNTDTQYF.

The CDR3 nucleotides read TGTGCCAGCAGCTCCACGACCGGGACCACGACAGATACGCAGTATTTT. This gives the protein CASSSTTGTTTDTQYF. The chain has TRBV9 and TRBJ2-3; the D gene could be TRBD1 or TRBD2 (5 bases each). CDR3 size: 16 residues. Germline lookup yields CDR1 SGDLS and CDR2 YYNGEE. V was pared by 4 bases and J by 3 bases, with 18 bases between.